A selection of T cell receptor beta chains follows, all from one sample in a study of cytomegalovirus exposure and HLA in healthy donors. Sequencing used immunoSEQ multiplex PCR; TCRdb keeps in-frame clones, though not all of them. The sample lists approximately 150,000 clones, about 84% occurring once. Specimen: PBMCs. These receptors all stem from a man aged 50-60 years in good health and CMV-seropositive. The CDR3 runs from the conserved cysteine through the conserved F or W. A D gene is named only where the DNA matches it firmly. Size is omitted from some rows. Given values are once, few, many or a class for expanded clones.

clone_size j_call v_call d_call cdr3_nt cdr3_aa
- TRBJ2-3 TRBV9 TRBD1 TGTGCCAGCAGCGCACGTACAGGGGGAAACACAGATACGCAGTATTTT CASSARTGGNTDTQYF
- TRBJ1-2 TRBV6-5 - TGTGCCAGCAGTGCCGGGTCTAACTATGGCTACACCTTC CASSAGSNYGYTF
- TRBJ1-5 TRBV28 - TGTGCCAGCAGCACACCCCCGGGGGGCCTCAATCAGCCCCAGCATTTT CASSTPPGGLNQPQHF
- TRBJ2-7 TRBV21-1 - TGTGCCAGCAGCGACCGGGAGAACTCCTACGAGCAGTACTTC CASSDRENSYEQYF
- TRBJ2-1 TRBV28 TRBD2 TGTGCCAGCAGTGGAGCGGGAGGGGAGTTCTTC CASSGAGGEFF
- TRBJ2-2 TRBV4-1 TRBD2 TGCGCCAGCAGCCAAGTGTTTCTAGCGGGGGGACGTGACACCGGGGAGCTGTTTTTT CASSQVFLAGGRDTGELFF
- TRBJ1-5 TRBV19 TRBD1 TGTGCCAGTACCCTGACAGGGGATCAGCCCCAGCATTTT CASTLTGDQPQHF
- TRBJ1-1 TRBV28 TRBD1 TGTGCCAGCATTCAACACAGGGGAAACACTGAAGCTTTCTTT CASIQHRGNTEAFF
- TRBJ2-7 TRBV6-5 - TGTGCCAGCAGTCCAAGTGGGGGCGGATACGAGCAGTACTTC CASSPSGGGYEQYF
- TRBJ1-5 TRBV18 TRBD1 TGTGCCAGCTCACCGCTTCCGGGACAGGGGAATCAGCCCCAGCATTTT CASSPLPGQGNQPQHF
- TRBJ1-2 TRBV4-3 TRBD1 TGCGCCAGCAGCCAAGCCCATACTGGACAGGGGGCAACCTATGGCTACACCTTC CASSQAHTGQGATYGYTF
- TRBJ2-7 TRBV6-5 - TGTGCCACCCGACAGAGCTCCTACGAGCAGTACTTC CATRQSSYEQYF
- TRBJ1-1 TRBV27 TRBD1 TGTGCCAGTAAGATTGACAGGGGGCTCATGAACACTGAAGCTTTCTTT CASKIDRGLMNTEAFF
- TRBJ2-2 TRBV23-1 TRBD1 TGCGCCAGCAATGACAGGGGGCCGAACACCGGGGAGCTGTTTTTT CASNDRGPNTGELFF
- TRBJ1-4 TRBV18 - TGTGCCAGCTCACCAGCAGGGGTGGAAAAACTGTTTTTT CASSPAGVEKLFF
- TRBJ2-2 TRBV5-4 TRBD2 TGTGCCAGCAGCTTGGGACTAGCGGGCAACACCGGGGAGCTGTTTTTT CASSLGLAGNTGELFF
once TRBJ2-7 TRBV18 - TGTGCCAGCTCACGCCTGACCAGACAGACAGTTCGCTACGAGCAGTACTTC CASSRLTRQTVRYEQYF
few TRBJ2-5 TRBV6-6 TRBD1 TGTGCCAGCAGCCCCGGGACAGCCCAAGAGACCCAGTACTTC CASSPGTAQETQYF
once TRBJ2-7 TRBV6-1 - TGTGCCAGCAGTGAATGGGGGCAAGTTAGTTACGAGCAGTACTTC CASSEWGQVSYEQYF
- TRBJ2-5 TRBV13 TRBD2 TGTGCCAGCAGCTCCCGGACTAGCGGCCGGGCGGAGGAGACCCAGTACTTC CASSSRTSGRAEETQYF
- TRBJ2-7 TRBV2 TRBD2 TGTGCCAGCAGCCTGCCTAGCGGGGGTTCCTACGAGCAGTACTTC CASSLPSGGSYEQYF
- TRBJ2-1 TRBV9 - TGTGCCAGCAGCGTAGTAACAGGCCCCGGCAATGAGCAGTTCTTC CASSVVTGPGNEQFF
- TRBJ1-1 TRBV6-1 - TGTGCCAGCAGCCTTAGACAGGTAGGGCTCGCTGAAGCTTTCTTT CASSLRQVGLAEAFF
- TRBJ1-1 TRBV2 - TGTGCCAGCAGTGTCGGGGGGGTGAACACTGAAGCTTTCTTT CASSVGGVNTEAFF
- TRBJ2-5 TRBV2 - TGTGCCAGCGGCCCATCGACAGTCCAAGAGACCCAGTACTTC CASGPSTVQETQYF
few TRBJ1-1 TRBV7-6 TRBD1 TGTGCCAGCAGCCAACAGGGGGCGAGCACTGAAGCTTTCTTT CASSQQGASTEAFF
- TRBJ2-3 TRBV5-1 TRBD2 TGCGCCAGCAGCTTACTAGCGGGGAGGACAGATACGCAGTATTTT CASSLLAGRTDTQYF
- TRBJ2-1 TRBV7-8 - TGTGCCAGCCCCAGGCAACCTTTGTTTGAGCAGTTCTTC CASPRQPLFEQFF
- TRBJ1-2 TRBV6-6 - TGTGCCAGCAGTTACACTCTTGATGGCTACACCTTC CASSYTLDGYTF
- TRBJ1-5 TRBV7-8 - TGTGCCAGCAGCTTAGCCCTGGCTCAGCCCCAGCATTTT CASSLALAQPQHF
- TRBJ2-5 TRBV9 - TGTGCCAGCAGCGTATTTTCGAGGACCCAGTACTTC CASSVFSRTQYF
- TRBJ1-2 TRBV18 - TGTGCCAGCTCACCGGAGGTGGACGGTTTAGGCTATGGCTACACCTTC CASSPEVDGLGYGYTF
- TRBJ2-1 TRBV5-5 - TGTGCCAGCAGGATGACTCCTATGGATGAGCAGTTCTTC CASRMTPMDEQFF
- TRBJ2-3 TRBV5-1 - TGCGCCAGCAGCTTGGGGCCGACAGGGGAGGGTACGCAGTATTTT CASSLGPTGEGTQYF
- TRBJ1-1 TRBV7-3 TRBD1 TGTGCCAGCAGCCGGACAGGGGGCGCGGGCACTGAAGCTTTCTTT CASSRTGGAGTEAFF
few TRBJ1-1 TRBV4-3 - TGCGCCAGCAGCCAAAGAAGGGGCGCTGAAGCTTTCTTT CASSQRRGAEAFF
- TRBJ1-5 TRBV5-1 - TGCGCCAGCAGCTTGGGGGGCTCGAATCAGCCCCAGCATTTT CASSLGGSNQPQHF
- TRBJ2-3 TRBV4-1 - TGCGCCAGCAGCCCTAGAGACTTCCCGGGGGGCCGAGATACGCAGTATTTT CASSPRDFPGGRDTQYF
- TRBJ1-2 TRBV2 TRBD1 TGTGCCAGCAGCTTCATAGGGGCCCGGTCAGGGGGCCATGGCTACACCTTC CASSFIGARSGGHGYTF
- TRBJ1-2 TRBV9 - TGTGCCAGCAGCAAAAGGACTGACTCACATGGCTACACCTTC CASSKRTDSHGYTF
- TRBJ2-7 TRBV6-5 - TGTGCCAGCAGCCCGGACAGGAGGGGGTACGAGCAGTACTTC CASSPDRRGYEQYF
- TRBJ2-7 TRBV9 TRBD2 TGTGCCAGCAGCGTAACTAGCGGGATGGGAGTAGGCGAGCAGTACTTC CASSVTSGMGVGEQYF
- TRBJ1-4 TRBV27 TRBD1 TGTGCCAGCAGTCCGTACCGGACAGGGCGAGGCGAAAAACTGTTTTTT CASSPYRTGRGEKLFF
- TRBJ1-1 TRBV7-2 - TGTGCCAGCAGCGTTTACGGGGTGAACACTGAAGCTTTCTTT CASSVYGVNTEAFF
once TRBJ1-1 TRBV6-5 - TGTGCCAGCAGCGGGGGGATGAACACTGAAGCTTTCTTT CASSGGMNTEAFF
- TRBJ1-6 TRBV13 TRBD1 TGTGCCAGCAGCTTTACAGGGGAAGCCATTTCACCCCTCCACTTT CASSFTGEAISPLHF
once TRBJ2-3 TRBV19 TRBD2 TGTGCCAGTAGTAGGTCTAGCGGGAGAGTTAGCACAGATACGCAGTATTTT CASSRSSGRVSTDTQYF
- TRBJ2-5 TRBV5-6 TRBD1 TGTGCCAGCAGCGCCATCGGGACAGGGGGAGAGACCCAGTACTTC CASSAIGTGGETQYF
- TRBJ2-7 TRBV27 TRBD1 TGTGCCAGCTCAGTGGGGACAGGGGGCGTCGAGCAGTACTTC CASSVGTGGVEQYF
- TRBJ2-2 TRBV7-2 TRBD2 TGTGCCAGCAGCAAGACTAGCGGGACCGGGGAGCTGTTTTTT CASSKTSGTGELFF